These 28 T cell receptor beta chains originate from one sample sequenced in a study of PD-L1 blockade in urothelial cancer. Time point meaning: peripheral blood 6 weeks after treatment start. Sequencing was performed with immunoSEQ multiplex PCR; in TCRdb, only in-frame clones are kept and a portion is missing. The table shows 50,000 or so clones, with 70% to 85% occurring only once. Sequencing was performed on PBMCs, taken around atezolizumab (anti-PD-L1) treatment. The origin of the receptors is a man aged 50-59 years with urothelial cancer.

The chain carries TRBV6-1 and TRBJ2-5, with 10 positions matching TRBD2. The ends lost 4 bases at V and 5 bases at J; junction bases unmatched: 7. The CDR3 length is 15 residues. CDR1 and CDR2 (germline): MNHNS, SASEGT. The CDR3 DNA reads as TGTGCCAGCAGTGGCAGCGGGGGGGCCGTTGAGACCCAGTACTTC. This codes for CASSGSGGAVETQYF.

J is TRBJ2-3 and V is TRBV27; perhaps TRBD1 as D (6 bases). V was pared by 8 bases and J by 2 bases, with 14 bases between. Germline V gene sequence: CDR1 MNHEY, CDR2 SMNVEV (reference sequence). The length of the CDR3 is 14 residues. This CDR3 reads CASRSGATTDTQYF. For the CDR3, the DNA is TGTGCCAGCCGCTCAGGGGCCACCACAGATACGCAGTATTTT.

This sequence joins TRBV5-4 and TRBJ1-4; D is ambiguous. CDR3 length: 14 amino acids. The germline gives CDR1 SGHNT, CDR2 YYREEE (reference sequence). V was pared by 1 base and J by 12 bases, with 16 bases between. CDR3 amino acids: CASSLSGERGELFF. For the CDR3, the DNA is TGTGCCAGCAGCTTGTCCGGCGAACGAGGAGAACTGTTTTTT.

The chain recombines TRBV6-1 with TRBJ1-6; 7 bases are shared with TRBD1. This CDR3 comprises 17 residues. Germline CDR1 is MNHNS and CDR2 is SASEGT. V lost 5 bases and J lost 9; bases outside the gene matches: 16. CDR3 nucleotide sequence: TGTGCCAGCAGTCAAGGAAACAGGGGCCCCTCGGTTTCACCCCTCCACTTT. This codes for CASSQGNRGPSVSPLHF.

The rearrangement links TRBV7-6 to TRBJ2-7; 9 nucleotides line up with TRBD1. This CDR3 comprises 15 residues. Germline loops: CDR1 SGHVS, CDR2 FNYEAQ. With 4 bases clipped from V and 3 bases from J, the junction kept 7 bases outside the gene matches. CDR3 sequence (DNA): TGTGCCAGCAGCTCGGCCGGGACAGGGAACTACGAGCAGTACTTC. Translated: CASSSAGTGNYEQYF.

V and J are TRBV5-1 and TRBJ2-1, with TRBD1 as a possible D gene (5 bases). The CDR3 is 16 residues long. Germline V gene sequence: CDR1 SGHRS, CDR2 YFSETQ. With 0 bases removed from V and 4 bases from J, the gap between germline ends came to 14 bases. Here the CDR3 DNA reads TGCGCCAGCAGCTTGGGGGGCCTAGGGGTGTACAATGAGCAGTTCTTC. It codes for CASSLGGLGVYNEQFF.

The chain couples TRBV30 to TRBJ2-7, with 7 bases that match TRBD1. The ends lost 3 bases at V and 3 bases at J; junction bases unmatched: 2. Looked up from germline, CDR1 is GTSNPN and CDR2 is SVGIG (reference sequence). This CDR3 comprises 12 residues. The CDR3, as DNA: TGTGCCTGGAGCTGGGACAGCTACGAGCAGTACTTC. Translating it yields CAWSWDSYEQYF.

The rearrangement uses TRBV7-8 and TRBJ1-1, with 7 bases matching TRBD1. V trimming: 3 bases; J trimming: 6 bases; junction bases outside the gene matches: 7. The germline CDR1 and CDR2 sequences are SGHVS and FQNEAQ. The CDR3 length is 14 residues. The CDR3 bases are TGTGCCAGCAGCTTCACAGGGGATAACTCTGAAGCTTTCTTT. This encodes CASSFTGDNSEAFF.

The chain uses TRBV10-1 and TRBJ2-1; D is perhaps TRBD2 (6 bases). Germline CDR1 reads WNHNN; CDR2 reads SYGVQD (reference sequence). The CDR3 has 15 residues. Trimming shortened V by 3 bases and J by 8 bases, and 17 bases separated the two germline ends. The chain's CDR3 is CASSERTTDWDEQFF. The DNA of the CDR3 is TGCGCCAGCAGTGAAAGGACTACCGACTGGGATGAGCAGTTCTTC.

This clone was detected a few times. The rearrangement uses TRBV20-1 and TRBJ1-1; a possible D gene is TRBD1 (5 bases). The CDR3 consists of 11 residues. The V and J ends lost 8 bases and 2 bases respectively, with 9 bases between them. Germline CDR1 DFQATT, CDR2 SNEGSKA (reference sequence). The CDR3: CSQGINTEAFF. DNA for the CDR3: TGCAGTCAGGGTATTAACACTGAAGCTTTCTTT.

This sequence joins TRBV6-6 and TRBJ2-7; TRBD1 agrees at 8 bases. The CDR3 runs to 13 residues. Germline V gives CDR1 MNHNY, CDR2 SVGAGI (reference sequence). V gave up 6 bases and J gave up 6 bases; unmatched junction bases: 7. DNA of the CDR3: TGTGCCAGCAGCAGTAACGGACAGGGCGAGCAGTACTTC. Translating it yields CASSSNGQGEQYF.

Only one count was recorded for this clone. V is TRBV11-2 and J is TRBJ2-5, with 8 bases aligning to TRBD2. The CDR3 consists of 16 residues. Unmatched junction bases numbered 9, after V lost 4 bases and J lost 2 bases. Per the germline V gene, CDR1 is SGHAT and CDR2 is FQNNGV. CDR3 loop: CASSSGAGGGQETQYF. In DNA form, the CDR3 reads TGTGCCAGCAGCTCTGGGGCCGGGGGGGGTCAAGAGACCCAGTACTTC.

This clone was counted between two and nine times. This sequence joins TRBV27 and TRBJ2-2; D perhaps matches TRBD1 (5 bases). Germline V gives CDR1 MNHEY, CDR2 SMNVEV (reference sequence). CDR3 length: 14 residues. The germline V and J ends were trimmed by 7 bases and 3 bases, with 12 bases remaining between them. This CDR3 reads CASTKGLYTGELFF. In nucleotides, the CDR3 is TGTGCCAGCACGAAGGGGCTCTACACCGGGGAGCTGTTTTTT.

This clone was detected only once. The gene calls are TRBV5-1 and TRBJ2-1; TRBD2 matches 13 bases. This CDR3 comprises 17 residues. The J segment lost 4 bases and the V segment lost 3 bases, leaving 7 bases of the junction unmatched. Germline V gene lookup returns CDR1 SGHRS and CDR2 YFSETQ. DNA of the CDR3: TGCGCCAGCAGCTATGCTGGACTAGCGGGAGTATACAATGAGCAGTTCTTC. Translation: CASSYAGLAGVYNEQFF. The whole variable domain, remainder taken from reference TRBV5-1 and TRBJ2-1, is KAGVTQTPRYLIKTRGQQVTLSCSPISGHRSVSWYQQTPGQGLQFLFEYFSETQRNKGNFPGRFSGRQFSNSRSEMNVSTLELGDSALYLCASSYAGLAGVYNEQFFGPGTRLTVL.

The V gene is TRBV4-1, the J gene TRBJ2-3, with 10 bases aligning to TRBD1. CDR1 and CDR2 from the germline V gene are MGHRA and YSYEKL. CDR3 length equals 15 residues. The ends lost 1 base at V and 4 bases at J; junction bases unmatched: 2. CDR3 sequence reads: CASSQGDRGPDTQYF. Written as DNA, the CDR3 is TGCGCCAGCAGCCAAGGGGACAGGGGTCCAGATACGCAGTATTTT.

This sequence joins TRBV7-6 and TRBJ1-6; 8 nucleotides match TRBD1. Germline trimming cut 6 bases from V and 6 bases from J; bases unmatched to any gene: 13. The CDR3 covers 17 residues. CDR1 and CDR2 from the germline V gene are SGHVS and FNYEAQ. CDR3 amino acids: CASSPTGTGSINSPLHF. The CDR3 DNA reads TGTGCCAGCAGTCCAACCGGGACAGGAAGCATTAATTCACCCCTCCACTTT.

The count of this clone is one. This chain joins TRBV4-2 and TRBJ2-7; D perhaps matches TRBD2 (5 bases). The germline CDR1 and CDR2 sequences are LGHNA and YNFKEQ. V was trimmed by 5 bases and J by 4 bases, leaving 12 bases between them. This CDR3 comprises 13 residues. This CDR3 is CASSSGEGYEQYF. The CDR3 DNA reads TGTGCCAGCAGCTCCGGGGAAGGTTACGAGCAGTACTTC.

The chain recombines TRBV5-8 with TRBJ1-5; D not certain. This CDR3 is 14 amino acids long. Germline assignment: CDR1 SGHTS and CDR2 YDEGEE. Trimming stripped 3 bases from V and 6 bases from J, with 13 bases between. This CDR3 reads CASSSGLTGQPQHF. In DNA, the CDR3 is TGTGCCAGCAGCTCGGGGTTGACGGGTCAGCCCCAGCATTTT.

There are a few counts of this clone. The chain couples TRBV5-1 to TRBJ1-1; the D gene is possibly TRBD1 (5 bases). Trimming took 4 bases from V and 11 from J, leaving 18 bases between them. The CDR3 loop spans 13 amino acids. Germline CDR1 and CDR2: SGHRS and YFSETQ. The DNA for the CDR3 is TGCGCCAGCAGCGGGGGACTGGGCCTTATGGCTTTCTTT. Its protein product is CASSGGLGLMAFF.

The chain links TRBV27 to TRBJ2-2; 11 bases match TRBD2. The V gene's germline CDR1 is MNHEY and CDR2 SMNVEV (reference sequence). After removal of 3 bases from V and 5 bases from J, the junction contained 8 bases not matched to a gene. This CDR3 contains 17 residues. CDR3 nucleotide sequence: TGTGCCAGCAGTTTCACCCTACTAGCGGGAGAAACCGGGGAGCTGTTTTTT. Translating it yields CASSFTLLAGETGELFF.

This rearrangement joins TRBV27 to TRBJ2-7, with 7 bases identical to TRBD1. This CDR3 has 13 residues. The ends lost 5 bases at V and 1 base at J; junction bases unmatched: 2. Germline V gene data show CDR1 as MNHEY and CDR2 as SMNVEV (reference sequence). The chain's CDR3 is CASSRDRSYEQYF. In DNA, the CDR3 is TGTGCCAGCAGTCGGGACAGATCCTACGAGCAGTACTTC.

The V call is TRBV18, the J call TRBJ2-1; 8 bases map to TRBD2. In germline, CDR1 is KGHSH, CDR2 LQKENI. Losses at the gene ends were 3 bases for V and 4 bases for J; bases not matched to a gene: 8. This CDR3 is 16 amino acids long. The CDR3 spells CASSPPGTRAYNEQFF. The CDR3 nucleotides are TGTGCCAGCTCACCTCCCGGGACTAGAGCATACAATGAGCAGTTCTTC.

The chain has TRBV2 and TRBJ2-2; D is unresolved. The germline gives CDR1 SNHLY, CDR2 FYNNEI. This CDR3 is built from 15 residues. Deletions cut 7 bases from V and 1 base from J, with 13 bases between. CDR3 in amino acids: CASTSSPGNTGELFF. In DNA form, the CDR3 reads TGTGCCAGCACCTCTTCCCCAGGGAACACCGGGGAGCTGTTTTTT. Filled out from reference TRBV2 and TRBJ2-2, the complete variable domain reads EPEVTQTPSHQVTQMGQEVILRCVPISNHLYFYWYRQILGQKVEFLVSFYNNEISEKSEIFDDQFSVERPDGSNFTLKIRSTKLEDSAMYFCASTSSPGNTGELFFGEGSRLTVL.

The V call is TRBV10-3, the J call TRBJ2-3; 9 positions agree with TRBD2. The V gene end was trimmed by 5 bases and the J gene end by 6 bases; junction bases not matched to a gene: 9. Germline V gene data show CDR1 as ENHRY and CDR2 as SYGVKD. CDR3 size: 15 residues. In DNA, the CDR3 is TGTGCCATCAGTCGTAGCGGGGGCCCCTCGGATACGCAGTATTTT. Amino acids: CAISRSGGPSDTQYF.

The chain combines TRBV7-9 with TRBJ2-5, with 9 bases fitting TRBD1. The CDR3 contains 15 residues. The germline CDR1 and CDR2 sequences are SEHNR and FQNEAQ (reference sequence). J lost 5 bases, V lost 4 bases, and 8 bases had no gene match. The CDR3 loop reads CASSSNRGPGETQYF. In DNA, the CDR3 is TGTGCCAGCAGCTCTAACAGGGGGCCGGGGGAGACCCAGTACTTC.

This clone has a single count. The chain recombines TRBV30 with TRBJ2-7; the D is unclear. CDR3 length equals 11 residues. The germline gives CDR1 GTSNPN, CDR2 SVGIG (reference sequence). The V gene lost 3 bases and the J gene lost 7 bases, with 10 bases spanning the gap. DNA for the CDR3: TGTGCCTGGAGGTATAGCAAGGAGCAGTACTTC. Amino acids: CAWRYSKEQYF.

The rearrangement uses TRBV5-5 and TRBJ1-5; weak D call: TRBD1 (5 bases). The CDR3 totals 15 residues. Trimming pared 0 bases from V and 7 bases from J, leaving 14 bases between. Germline-derived CDR1 and CDR2 are SGHKS and YYEKEE (reference sequence). The CDR3 sequence is CASSLVASDSQPQHF. CDR3 coding DNA: TGTGCCAGCAGCTTGGTCGCGTCAGACAGCCAGCCCCAGCATTTT.

V gene TRBV15 combines with J gene TRBJ1-4, with a weak D call TRBD1 (5 bases). V was pared by 0 bases and J by 8 bases, with 13 bases between. Germline CDR1 and CDR2: LNHNV and YYDKDF (reference sequence). The CDR3 length is 15 residues. The CDR3 region is CATSRDPRDFEKLFF. As DNA, the CDR3 is TGTGCCACCAGCAGAGATCCCAGGGACTTCGAAAAACTGTTTTTT.